This T cell receptor (beta chain) was found in a study of graft-versus-host responses after intestinal transplantation. Study summary: Multivisceral, liver-intestinal, or isolated intestinal grafts were transplanted into recipients. Every transplant recipient was induced with anti-thymocyte globulin, then maintained on tacrolimus and steroids for 2 to 4 years. General study findings and limits: In recipient marrow, GvH clones were found, and some appeared first in ileum or blood.

The germline gives CDR1 MNHEY, CDR2 SVGAGI. Trimming stripped 0 bases from V and 2 bases from J, with 8 bases between. This CDR3 spans 14 amino acids. Comment on this clone: The antigen remains undetermined.

Sequenced by immunoSEQ multiplex PCR; TCRdb stores in-frame clones only, minus some. The data contain 15,000 to 20,000 clones, 82% of them singletons. J is TRBJ2-7 and V is TRBV6-5, with D perhaps given as TRBD1 or TRBD2 (5 bases each). The origin of this receptor is a human patient who received an intestinal transplant, so some T cells may come from the graft donor. The sequences come from PBMCs, collected 14 days after transplant. Here the CDR3 reads CASSYSGTAYEQYF. The CDR3 nucleotides read TGTGCCAGCAGTTACTCGGGGACCGCCTACGAGCAGTACTTC.